The 10 T cell receptor beta chains listed next were all sequenced from one sample in a study of cytomegalovirus exposure and HLA in healthy donors. The PCR contained 60 Vbeta and 13 Jbeta primers. Method: immunoSEQ multiplex PCR; TCRdb's copy keeps in-frame clones and lacks some. The sample has 140,000 or so clones; around three quarters are singletons. Sequenced input: PBMCs. The receptors originated from a woman in her 40s in good health and CMV-seronegative.

The chain employs TRBV28 and TRBJ1-2; D may be TRBD1 (6 bases). Germline loops: CDR1 MDHEN, CDR2 SYDVKM. Trimming took 8 bases from V and 2 from J, leaving 18 bases between them. The CDR3 is 15 residues long. DNA for the CDR3: TGTGCCAGCGGCCCCGGGACATCCTTAAACTATGGCTACACCTTC. Residues: CASGPGTSLNYGYTF.

The chain uses TRBV27 and TRBJ1-1, with unresolved D. This CDR3 is 14 amino acids long. Trimming removed 7 bases from V and 2 bases from J, with 14 bases in between. The germline V gene encodes CDR1 MNHEY and CDR2 SMNVEV (reference sequence). DNA of the CDR3: TGTGCCAGCACCCCAAGCGGGGTTAACACTGAAGCTTTCTTT. It codes for CASTPSGVNTEAFF.

The chain couples TRBV4-1 to TRBJ1-2, with 7 bases aligning to TRBD1. The CDR3 has 15 residues. Per the germline V gene, CDR1 is MGHRA and CDR2 is YSYEKL. The junction had 11 bases not matched to a gene; V was cut back by 2 bases and J by 8 bases. CDR3 protein: CASSQPGTVSRGYTF. CDR3 coding DNA: TGCGCCAGCAGCCAACCCGGGACAGTCAGTAGGGGCTACACCTTC.

The genes are TRBV18 and TRBJ2-1; 11 bases line up with TRBD2. Per germline, CDR1 KGHSH and CDR2 LQKENI. The CDR3 contains 16 residues. The V segment lost 0 bases and the J segment 10 bases; nucleotides outside the gene matches: 8. Written as DNA, the CDR3 is TGTGCCAGCTCACCACCTCTAGCGGGGGGCCGGAACGAGCAGTTCTTC. Amino acids: CASSPPLAGGRNEQFF.

V and J are TRBV27 and TRBJ2-1; tentatively, D is TRBD2 (5 bases). The CDR3 is 16 amino acids. Germline CDR1 and CDR2: MNHEY and SMNVEV (reference sequence). Trimming shortened V by 10 bases and J by 0 bases, and 19 bases separated the two germline ends. CDR3 in DNA: TGTGCCACCAGAGGACTGTCGGCCCTCTCCTACAATGAGCAGTTCTTC. Translation gives CATRGLSALSYNEQFF.

This chain links TRBV21-1 with TRBJ1-6; the table's D call TRBD1 went unverified against the DNA. TRBV21-1 counts as a pseudogene. The CDR3 loop spans 17 amino acids. The chain's CDR3 is CASSKDHQGAGNSPLHF. The CDR3 DNA follows: TGTGCCAGCAGCAAAGATCACCAGGGGGCGGGTAATTCACCCCTCCACTTT.

There are a few counts of this clone. The chain couples TRBV18 to TRBJ1-3, with D possibly TRBD1 on 5 matching bases. Trimming stripped 3 bases from V and 0 bases from J, with 15 bases between. There are 17 residues in the CDR3. The germline gives CDR1 KGHSH, CDR2 LQKENI. The CDR3 DNA sequence: TGTGCCAGCTCACCGGTTTCGGGGGGAAGCTCTGGAAACACCATATATTTT. This codes for CASSPVSGGSSGNTIYF.

The sample holds one count of this clone. This CDR3 is CATSRVIHGDEQYF. DNA for the CDR3: TGTGCCACCAGCAGAGTCATCCATGGAGACGAGCAGTACTTC. The V call is TRBV15, the J call TRBJ2-7, with no clear D. Germline lookup yields CDR1 LNHNV and CDR2 YYDKDF (reference sequence). V lost 1 base and J lost 5, with 12 bases in between. The CDR3 runs to 14 residues.

The gene calls are TRBV15 and TRBJ2-1, with D tentatively TRBD2 (6 bases). V dropped 2 bases and J dropped 0 bases, with 14 bases sitting between them. The CDR3 is 17 amino acids. CDR1 LNHNV and CDR2 YYDKDF come from the germline V gene (reference sequence). CDR3 in amino acids: CATSRSLAVSSYNEQFF. The CDR3 nucleotides read TGTGCCACCAGCAGATCACTAGCAGTGAGCTCCTACAATGAGCAGTTCTTC.

The chain combines TRBV4-2 with TRBJ2-5; 11 nucleotides line up with TRBD1. Germline-derived CDR1 and CDR2 are LGHNA and YNFKEQ. CDR3 length: 16 amino acids. The J segment lost 5 bases and the V segment lost 4 bases, leaving 9 bases of the junction unmatched. In DNA form, the CDR3 reads TGTGCCAGCAGCCGTGAAGGACAGGGGGCTGGGGAGACCCAGTACTTC. Its translation: CASSREGQGAGETQYF.